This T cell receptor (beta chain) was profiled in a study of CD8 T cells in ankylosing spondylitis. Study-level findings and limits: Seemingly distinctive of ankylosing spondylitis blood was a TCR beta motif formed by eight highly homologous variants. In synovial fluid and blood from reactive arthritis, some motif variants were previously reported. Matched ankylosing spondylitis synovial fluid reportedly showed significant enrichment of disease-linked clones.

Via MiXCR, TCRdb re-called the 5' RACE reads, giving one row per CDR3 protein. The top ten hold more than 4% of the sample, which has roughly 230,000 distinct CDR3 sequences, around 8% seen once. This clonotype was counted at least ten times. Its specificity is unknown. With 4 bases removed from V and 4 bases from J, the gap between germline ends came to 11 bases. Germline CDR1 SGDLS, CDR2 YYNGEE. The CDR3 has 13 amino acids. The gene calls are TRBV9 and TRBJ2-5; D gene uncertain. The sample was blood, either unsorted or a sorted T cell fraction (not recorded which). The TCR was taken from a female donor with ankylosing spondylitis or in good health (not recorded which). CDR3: CASSPPGGETQYF. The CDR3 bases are TGTGCCAGCAGCCCTCCGGGCGGAGAGACCCAGTACTTC.